This T cell receptor (beta chain) comes out of a study of tumor and adjacent non-tumor tissue in lung cancer. Study information: Approximately 4.2 million productive TCRbeta reads were obtained per sample on average.

The template was RNA from unsorted bulk tissue. Findings and caveats of the study: Significantly higher TCR diversity was found in tumor than normal lung. Higher tumor TCR diversity was associated with shorter survival. Tumor repertoires had a smaller top 100 clone share than normal lung.

V lost 5 bases, J lost 0 bases, and 8 bases lay in between. Germline-derived CDR1 and CDR2 are MDHEN and SYDVKM. The CDR3 has 13 residues. The library came from three nested PCR rounds adapted from ARM-PCR protocols. TCRdb itself ran the multiplex PCR reads through MiXCR, one entry per CDR3 protein. Of some 77,000 distinct CDR3 sequences in the sample, roughly 70% were seen once. As concerns this clonotype: Antigen unknown.

Sequences were obtained from lung tumor tissue. This rearrangement joins TRBV28 to TRBJ2-7; D ambiguous. The TCR comes from a woman between 65 and 79 years old with non-small cell lung cancer. In nucleotides, the CDR3 is TGTGCCAGCAGTACTGGCGGCTCCTACGAGCAGTACTTC. Protein: CASSTGGSYEQYF.